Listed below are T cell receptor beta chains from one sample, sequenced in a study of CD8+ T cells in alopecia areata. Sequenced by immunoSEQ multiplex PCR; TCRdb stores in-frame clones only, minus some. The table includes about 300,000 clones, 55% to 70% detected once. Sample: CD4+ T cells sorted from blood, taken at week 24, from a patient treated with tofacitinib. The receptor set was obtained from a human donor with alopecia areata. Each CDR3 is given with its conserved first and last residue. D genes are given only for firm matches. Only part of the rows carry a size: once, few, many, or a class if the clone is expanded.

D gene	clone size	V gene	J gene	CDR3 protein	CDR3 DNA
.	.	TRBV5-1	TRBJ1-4	CASSSGHGGDEKLFF	TGCGCCAGCAGCTCAGGACACGGGGGTGATGAAAAACTGTTTTTT
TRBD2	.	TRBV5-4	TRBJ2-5	CASSLSSGGHRLQYF	TGTGCCAGCAGCTTATCCAGCGGGGGGCACCGGCTCCAGTACTTC
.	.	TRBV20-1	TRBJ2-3	CSAHLTDTQYF	TGCAGTGCCCACCTCACAGATACGCAGTATTTT
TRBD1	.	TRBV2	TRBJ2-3	CASGRDRDTDTQYF	TGTGCCAGCGGCCGGGACAGGGACACAGATACGCAGTATTTT
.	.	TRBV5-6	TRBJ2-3	CASSFGSGSITDTQYF	TGTGCCAGCAGCTTCGGGTCAGGCAGTATCACAGATACGCAGTATTTT
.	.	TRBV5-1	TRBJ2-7	CASSSLEGSHEQYF	TGCGCCAGCAGCTCCCTAGAGGGGTCCCACGAGCAGTACTTC
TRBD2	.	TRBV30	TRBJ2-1	CACSGGPSSYNEQFF	TGTGCCTGTAGCGGGGGGCCGAGCTCCTACAATGAGCAGTTCTTC
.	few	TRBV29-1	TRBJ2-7	CSVGGWGFGLGSYEQYF	TGCAGCGTCGGGGGTTGGGGGTTTGGTTTGGGGAGCTACGAGCAGTACTTC
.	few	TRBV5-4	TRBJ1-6	CASSLVGGGNSPLHF	TGTGCCAGCAGCTTGGTAGGTGGGGGCAATTCACCCCTCCACTTT
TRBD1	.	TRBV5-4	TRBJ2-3	CASSRHTGGTDTQYF	TGTGCCAGCAGCCGGCATACAGGGGGCACAGATACGCAGTATTTT
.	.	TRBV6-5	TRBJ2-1	CASKTGVSSYNEQFF	TGTGCCAGCAAGACAGGCGTTAGCTCCTACAATGAGCAGTTCTTC
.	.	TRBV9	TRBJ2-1	CASSVGTVQNNEQFF	TGTGCCAGCAGCGTAGGGACAGTGCAAAACAATGAGCAGTTCTTC
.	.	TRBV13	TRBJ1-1	CASSLGQRQAFF	TGTGCCAGCAGCCTAGGACAGCGCCAAGCTTTCTTT
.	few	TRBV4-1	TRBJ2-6	CASSQVFPGANVLTF	TGCGCCAGCAGCCAAGTCTTCCCTGGGGCCAACGTCCTGACTTTC
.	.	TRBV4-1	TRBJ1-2	CASSKTAQEYGYTF	TGCGCCAGCAGCAAGACTGCCCAGGAGTATGGCTACACCTTC
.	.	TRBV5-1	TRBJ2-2	CASSAGSVQKTGELFF	TGCGCCAGCAGCGCGGGGAGTGTACAGAAAACCGGGGAGCTGTTTTTT
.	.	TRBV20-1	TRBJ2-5	CSASAQETQYF	TGCAGTGCTAGCGCGCAAGAGACCCAGTACTTC
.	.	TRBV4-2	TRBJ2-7	CASSQDYRASYYEQYF	TGTGCCAGCAGCCAAGATTATAGGGCTAGCTACTACGAGCAGTACTTC
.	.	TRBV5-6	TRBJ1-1	CASSLEQLNTEAFF	TGTGCCAGCAGCCTCGAACAGTTGAACACTGAAGCTTTCTTT
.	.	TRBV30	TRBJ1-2	CAWSVGYTTPWGYTF	TGTGCCTGGAGTGTGGGGTATACAACCCCTTGGGGCTACACCTTC
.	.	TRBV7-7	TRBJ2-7	CASSLVAAHRYEQYF	TGTGCTAGCAGCTTAGTTGCTGCGCACCGCTACGAGCAGTACTTC
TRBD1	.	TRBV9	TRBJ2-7	CASSVASGTVHEQYF	TGTGCCAGCAGCGTAGCCTCCGGGACAGTTCACGAGCAGTACTTC
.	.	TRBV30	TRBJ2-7	CALEWSYEQYF	TGTGCCTTGGAATGGTCCTACGAGCAGTACTTC
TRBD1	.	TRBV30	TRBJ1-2	CAWSGTGLYGYTF	TGTGCCTGGAGTGGGACAGGGCTCTATGGCTACACCTTC
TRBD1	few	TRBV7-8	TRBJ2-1	CASSLARLGQGVLVNEQFF	TGTGCCAGCAGCTTAGCACGCCTTGGACAGGGGGTATTGGTGAATGAGCAGTTCTTC
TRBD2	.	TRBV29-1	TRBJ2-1	CSVDGTSGGAEEQFF	TGCAGCGTTGATGGGACTAGCGGGGGGGCAGAAGAGCAGTTCTTC
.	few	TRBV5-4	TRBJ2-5	CASSLVTEQETQYF	TGTGCCAGCAGCTTGGTGACAGAGCAAGAGACCCAGTACTTC
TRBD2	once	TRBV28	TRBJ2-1	CASRPLAGVYNEQFF	TGTGCCAGCAGGCCGCTAGCGGGGGTTTACAATGAGCAGTTCTTC
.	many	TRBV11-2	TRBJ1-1	CASSHAGGGTEAFF	TGTGCCAGCAGCCACGCGGGGGGAGGCACTGAAGCTTTCTTT
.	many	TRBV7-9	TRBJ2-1	CASSLDLNSYNEQFF	TGTGCCAGCAGCTTAGACCTTAACTCCTACAATGAGCAGTTCTTC
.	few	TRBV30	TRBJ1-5	CAWSVTRNQPQHF	TGTGCCTGGAGTGTTACGCGCAATCAGCCCCAGCATTTT
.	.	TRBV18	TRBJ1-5	CASSPSRDNQPQHF	TGTGCCAGCTCCCCCTCCAGGGACAATCAGCCCCAGCATTTT
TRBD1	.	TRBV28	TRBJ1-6	CASSLGPGGRSPLHF	TGTGCCAGCAGTTTAGGGCCAGGGGGTCGGTCACCCCTCCACTTT